This TCR beta chain stems from a study of blood T cell repertoires in COVID-19. Study in general: Material from acute and convalescent COVID-19 was sourced from the United States, Italy and Spain. From T cells, B-cell-depleted T cells, or PBMCs came the material, which was cDNA or gDNA.

Measured with immunoSEQ multiplex PCR; TCRdb has only the in-frame clones, and not every one. The sample holds 100,000 to 150,000 clones, 70% to 80% seen once. This TCR derives from a man aged 35 to 55 with active or convalescent COVID-19. Material: peripheral blood.

CDR3 loop: CASSPDRNYGYTF. The CDR3 DNA sequence: TGTGCCAGCAGTCCAGACAGAAACTATGGCTACACCTTC. The V call is TRBV5-4, the J call TRBJ1-2, with D maybe TRBD1 (5 bases). The V end lost 5 bases, the J end lost 2 bases, and 10 bases lay between the germline ends. The CDR3 is made up of 13 amino acids. Germline V gene sequence: CDR1 SGHNT, CDR2 YYREEE (reference sequence).